This T cell receptor (beta chain) was sequenced for a study of prognosis after radiotherapy for stage I lung cancer (dated by TCRdb to the early 2020s). Background on the whole study: Between early 2018 and January 2019, fewer than 20 patients with stage I NSCLC were enrolled in Nanjing, China. This study profiled peripheral blood TCR beta repertoires from stage I NSCLC patients before and after stereotactic body radiotherapy and linked the repertoires to distant failure. In fourteen patients the disease was a newly diagnosed primary stage I lung tumor, whereas roughly five had oligometastatic NSCLC following surgical resection of the primary tumor. SBRT was given in 3 to 5 fractions with a biologically effective dose of at least 100 Gy, using image-guided IMRT or VMAT. Every patient was deemed medically inoperable, about a dozen because of comorbidities and 7 because they refused surgery. In every patient, SBRT was given without any concurrent therapy. Four of the 19 patients developed distant metastases after SBRT, at a median of around seven months; the other 15 showed no significant progression. About a dozen patients had adenocarcinoma and seven had squamous cell carcinoma as the tumor histology. Ages in the cohort of around 14 men and more than 5 women ranged from roughly 53 to 84 years, with a median of 74. The study took one blood sample before SBRT and one after SBRT from each of roughly 19 patients and sequenced all 40 or so samples.

On the study overall, not on this receptor specifically: Post-SBRT Shannon entropy and its change from baseline were lower in patients who developed distant metastases; baseline Shannon entropy was not associated with metastases. No adjustment for multiple comparisons was applied to any of the reported P values. No determination of tumor specificity was made for expanded TCR clones. TRBV and TRBJ usage frequencies reportedly differed by metastasis status, in two V genes at baseline and in fewer than 10 V and two J genes after SBRT. After SBRT, the number of unique TCR clones decreased (median around 9,400 before versus 6,000 to 7,500 after; Wilcoxon paired P=0.011). The study was limited by its small cohort and short follow-up, and the findings require independent validation.

Two rounds of multiplex PCR were used to amplify the TCR beta CDR3 region from genomic DNA. The first PCR round used primers specific to each TRBV and TRBJ gene, with sequences filed in Chinese patent CN105087789A. Universal primers were used in the second PCR round. The Roche High Pure PCR Template Preparation Kit was used to extract genomic DNA from the frozen PBMCs. Libraries were sequenced paired-end with 151 bp reads on an Illumina HiSeq 3000. Under the source paper's analysis protocol: CutAdapt was used to remove raw reads lacking the multiplex PCR primer sequences. Using PEAR, the high-quality paired reads were merged into contigs. MiXCR assigned TRB V, D and J gene segments to each contig by aligning to reference sequences. To remove sequencing errors, CDR3 sequences were clustered according to base quality and sequence similarity. Diversity was measured as Shannon entropy normalized by the natural log of productive TCR sequence number. Clonality was computed as one minus the ratio of Shannon entropy to the natural log of the number of unique clonotypes. Progression-free survival cut-offs for repertoire metrics were chosen using the Youden index of ROC curves, with analyses run in R 3.5.3. TCRdb redid the processing of the public reads, applying fastp at Q25 and MiXCR, and retained in-frame beta chains. Each CDR3 protein gets just one entry, which takes the most common genes and DNA from the rows behind it. TCRdb's processing, not the authors' own work, is the source of the V and J calls. A total of 15,000 to 20,000 distinct CDR3 sequences appear in this sample, around half of them only once. The biggest ten clones account for less than 35% of the sample.

As concerns this clonotype: Its antigen is still unknown. No much larger clone exists at a distance of one base, and base qualities are not known.

A history of other malignancies or of prior chemotherapy or radiotherapy was absent in all patients, and node-negative disease was shown on CT and PET/CT in all patients. At each of two time points, six milliliters of peripheral venous blood were collected into EDTA tubes. Ficoll-Paque Plus density-gradient centrifugation was used to isolate PBMCs. Immediately after collection, samples were stored at -80 degrees C until analysis. The germline V gene yields MGHRA for CDR1 and YSYEKL for CDR2. The CDR3 covers 13 residues, taking in both the cysteine and the phenylalanine. The sequence is cut down to CDR3 DNA, 39 bases in frame from base 1. Trimming removed 4 bases from V and 7 bases from J, leaving 11 bases between the germline ends.

The sample was PBMCs, taken before or after stereotactic body radiation therapy (not recorded which). Here the chain combines TRBV4-1 and TRBJ1-3, with a tentative D gene TRBD1 over 5 matching bases. This TCR was sampled from a donor aged 50 or older with non-small cell lung cancer. CDR3 reads: CASSLTRGNTIYF. In nucleotide form, the sequence is TGCGCCAGCAGCCTCACCCGGGGGAACACCATATATTTT.